Here is one T cell receptor beta chain with its context. A much larger clone lies one base from this, so it may be a read error. The CDR3 has 14 amino acids. V dropped 3 bases and J dropped 2 bases, with 13 bases sitting between them. Per germline, CDR1 DFQATT and CDR2 SNEGSKA (reference sequence). The sample comes from a study of blood T cells in healthy people across ages. Alongside a J-beta primer mix, a sample-barcoded 5' primer served in a second PCR lasting about 6 to 12 cycles. TCRdb reprocessed the 5' RACE reads with MiXCR, giving one entry per CDR3 protein. The table includes approximately 1,700,000 distinct CDR3 sequences, around 40% detected once.

The sample taken for sequencing was blood. The receptor comes from a human donor in good health. The chain uses TRBV20-1 and TRBJ2-5; maybe TRBD2 (7 bases). The CDR3 loop reads CSASAGALQETQYF. As DNA, the CDR3 is TGCAGTGCTAGTGCGGGGGCCCTTCAAGAGACCCAGTACTTC.